The clone carrying this TCR beta chain was counted ten times or more. Its target is unknown. The germline V gene encodes CDR1 KGHSH and CDR2 LQKENI. The V segment lost 5 bases and the J segment 7 bases; nucleotides outside the gene matches: 3. The CDR3 is 13 residues long. cDNA was made by 5'RACE with 10-nucleotide random UMIs. Each CDR3 protein is one row after TCRdb ran MiXCR on the 5' RACE reads. Among over 35,000 distinct CDR3 sequences listed, roughly 2.5% were seen once. The data stem from a study of neurological immune-mediated disorders. Study-wide context: Secondary progressive cases numbered 3 among the approximately 35 multiple sclerosis patients, while the other 31 were relapsing-remitting. Study results and caveats: Expansion of TCR clones was greatest in HTLV-1-associated myelopathy and smallest in multiple sclerosis, where it fell below that of healthy controls.

A total of 2 million PBMCs stored at -80 degrees C provided the unsorted libraries. The rearrangement links TRBV18 to TRBJ2-1; TRBD1 aligns across 9 bases. Sequencing was carried out using PBMCs. The TCR comes from a man in his fifties with multiple sclerosis. Here the CDR3 DNA reads TGTGCCAGCTCAGGGACAGGGCCGAATGAGCAGTTCTTC. Translation: CASSGTGPNEQFF.